Below are 14 T cell receptor beta chains sequenced from a single sample in a study of identical twins. TCRdb re-called the 5' RACE reads through MiXCR, storing one row per CDR3 protein. This table has about 690,000 distinct CDR3 sequences, 5.5% to 6.5% appearing once. The specimen sequenced was naive T cells sorted from blood. These receptors all come from a man aged 18-30 years in good health.

The V gene is TRBV2, the J gene TRBJ2-7; a possible D gene is TRBD1 (6 bases). Trimming removed 9 bases from V and 4 bases from J, with 13 bases in between. From germline, CDR1 is SNHLY and CDR2 FYNNEI. CDR3 size: 12 residues. The CDR3 reads CASADRPYEQYF. CDR3 in DNA: TGTGCCAGTGCGGACAGACCGTACGAGCAGTACTTC.

This clonotype occurred many times. The rearrangement uses TRBV7-8 and TRBJ2-4; D unclear. Germline assignment: CDR1 SGHVS and CDR2 FQNEAQ. This CDR3 is built from 16 residues. The V and J ends lost 5 bases and 2 bases respectively, with 16 bases between them. CDR3 bases: TGTGCCAGCAGCCAGGCGAGGATTGTGACCAAAAACATTCAGTACTTC. Its protein is CASSQARIVTKNIQYF.

The gene calls are TRBV7-2 and TRBJ2-7; either TRBD1 or TRBD2 may supply D (5 bases each). Germline V lookup: CDR1 SGHTA, CDR2 FQGNSA. CDR3 size: 13 residues. V was cut by 6 bases and J by 2 bases, with 11 bases left in between. This CDR3 reads CASRNRDAYEQYF. The CDR3 DNA reads as TGTGCCAGCAGAAACCGGGACGCCTACGAGCAGTACTTC. Drawing the rest from reference TRBV7-2 and TRBJ2-7, the complete variable domain is GAGVSQSPSNKVTEKGKDVELRCDPISGHTALYWYRQSLGQGLEFLIYFQGNSAPDKSGLPSDRFSAERTGGSVSTLTIQRTQQEDSAVYLCASRNRDAYEQYFGPGTRLTVT.

This clonotype has only a few counts. The chain links TRBV9 to TRBJ2-2, with a possible D match to TRBD1 (6 bases). The CDR3 covers 16 residues. The germline V and J ends were trimmed by 4 bases and 0 bases, with 13 bases remaining between them. CDR1 and CDR2 (germline): SGDLS, YYNGEE. CDR3 bases: TGTGCCAGCAGCTCCCCCCGGACAGCGAACACCGGGGAGCTGTTTTTT. Translated, it gives CASSSPRTANTGELFF.

This clonotype occurred a few times. V and J are TRBV12-5 and TRBJ2-1, with 12 bases matching TRBD2. The trim removed 7 bases at V and 7 bases at J, leaving 8 bases unmatched. This CDR3 region has 15 residues. Germline CDR1 and CDR2: LGHNT and FRNRAP. CDR3 coding DNA: TGTGCTAGTGCCGCCCGACTAGCGGGAGAAAATGAGCAGTTCTTC. Translating it yields CASAARLAGENEQFF.

V gene TRBV2 combines with J gene TRBJ2-3; TRBD2 might be the D (5 bases). The CDR3 extends over 15 amino acids. V lost 7 bases, J lost 1 base, and 15 bases lay in between. The V gene's germline CDR1 is SNHLY and CDR2 FYNNEI. The CDR3 loop is CASTHWLAGTDTQYF. CDR3 sequence (DNA): TGTGCCAGCACCCACTGGCTAGCAGGCACAGATACGCAGTATTTT.

This clonotype has more than one count but fewer than ten. The gene calls are TRBV7-8 and TRBJ2-1, with TRBD2 matching 11 bases. The CDR3 covers 15 residues. Germline V gives CDR1 SGHVS, CDR2 FQNEAQ. V trimming: 1 base; J trimming: 8 bases; junction bases outside the gene matches: 4. CDR3 sequence: CASSLVLAGEYEQFF. The CDR3 DNA is TGTGCCAGCAGCTTAGTACTAGCGGGAGAATATGAGCAGTTCTTC.

The V call is TRBV6-1, the J call TRBJ2-2, with D tentatively TRBD2 (5 bases). This CDR3 is 15 amino acids long. Germline CDR1 MNHNS, CDR2 SASEGT. Trimming cost V 5 bases and J 1 base, with 11 bases left between them. CDR3 in amino acids: CASSRGGLNTGELFF. For the CDR3, the DNA is TGTGCCAGCAGTCGCGGCGGGCTGAACACCGGGGAGCTGTTTTTT.

This clonotype has a count of ten or more. The chain couples TRBV20-1 to TRBJ1-1; 8 bases line up with TRBD1. The germline CDR1 and CDR2 sequences are DFQATT and SNEGSKA (reference sequence). The length of the CDR3 is 14 residues. Unmatched junction bases numbered 7, after V lost 6 bases and J lost 1 base. Written as DNA, the CDR3 is TGCAGTGCCCAGAACAGGGGGTGGAACACTGAAGCTTTCTTT. Its protein is CSAQNRGWNTEAFF.

This clonotype was recorded many times. V gene TRBV5-1 combines with J gene TRBJ2-2, with a tentative D call TRBD2 (5 bases). V was clipped by 1 base and J by 3 bases, with 10 bases between them. Germline V gene data show CDR1 as SGHRS and CDR2 as YFSETQ. The CDR3 spans 15 residues. CDR3 sequence: CASSLIEADTGELFF. CDR3 coding DNA: TGCGCCAGCAGCTTGATTGAAGCGGACACCGGGGAGCTGTTTTTT.

In this sample, this clonotype turned up many times. V usage is TRBV15 and J usage is TRBJ2-3; 8 nucleotides agree with TRBD2. From germline, CDR1 is LNHNV and CDR2 YYDKDF (reference sequence). This CDR3 is built from 17 residues. The V and J ends lost 0 bases and 6 bases, in that order; junction bases with no gene match: 11. CDR3: CATSRDMVAGGMDTQYF. In nucleotides, the CDR3 is TGTGCCACCAGCAGAGATATGGTCGCGGGAGGTATGGATACGCAGTATTTT. The full variable domain, rest sourced from reference TRBV15 and TRBJ2-3, is DAMVIQNPRYQVTQFGKPVTLSCSQTLNHNVMYWYQQKSSQAPKLLFHYYDKDFNNEADTPDNFQSRRPNTSFCFLDIRSPGLGDTAMYLCATSRDMVAGGMDTQYFGPGTRLTVL.

Comments on this clonotype: A much larger clone differs by one base, so this may be a read error. V gene TRBV25-1 combines with J gene TRBJ2-5, with D possibly TRBD2 on 5 matching bases. This CDR3 region has 15 residues. In germline, CDR1 is MGHDK, CDR2 SYGVNS. CDR3 sequence (DNA): TGTGCCAGCAGTCTAATGGAGGTGTCGCCAGAGACCCAGTGCTTC. Its translation: CASSLMEVSPETQCF.

This clonotype was found a few times. The gene calls are TRBV4-2 and TRBJ2-3, with D possibly TRBD1 on 5 matching bases. CDR1 and CDR2 from the germline V gene are LGHNA and YNFKEQ. The CDR3 extends over 14 amino acids. Trimming took 6 bases from V and 1 from J, leaving 11 bases between them. This CDR3 reads CASREGAGTDTQYF. The CDR3 nucleotides are TGTGCCAGCAGAGAAGGGGCTGGCACAGATACGCAGTATTTT.

This clonotype was observed a handful of times. The V and J genes are TRBV7-9 and TRBJ2-5; D is unclear. The germline V gene encodes CDR1 SEHNR and CDR2 FQNEAQ (reference sequence). Trimming left V 7 bases short and J 5 bases short, with 5 bases between. The CDR3 length is 10 residues. This CDR3 reads CASKRETQYF. The CDR3 region has the DNA TGTGCCAGCAAGCGTGAGACCCAGTACTTC.